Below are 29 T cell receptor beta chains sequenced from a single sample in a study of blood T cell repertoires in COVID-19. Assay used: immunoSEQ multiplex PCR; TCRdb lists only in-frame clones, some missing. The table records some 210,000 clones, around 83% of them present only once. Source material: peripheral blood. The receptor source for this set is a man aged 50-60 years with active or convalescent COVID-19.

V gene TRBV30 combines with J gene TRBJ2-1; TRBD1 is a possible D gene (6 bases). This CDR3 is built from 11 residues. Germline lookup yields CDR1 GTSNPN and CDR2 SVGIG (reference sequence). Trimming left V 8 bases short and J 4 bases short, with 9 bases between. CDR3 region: CAIRGYNEQFF. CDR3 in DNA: TGTGCCATAAGGGGGTACAATGAGCAGTTCTTC. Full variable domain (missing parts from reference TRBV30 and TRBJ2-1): SQTIHQWPATLVQPVGSPLSLECTVEGTSNPNLYWYRQAAGRGLQLLFYSVGIGQISSEVPQNLSASRPQDRQFILSSKKLLLSDSGFYLCAIRGYNEQFFGPGTRLTVL.

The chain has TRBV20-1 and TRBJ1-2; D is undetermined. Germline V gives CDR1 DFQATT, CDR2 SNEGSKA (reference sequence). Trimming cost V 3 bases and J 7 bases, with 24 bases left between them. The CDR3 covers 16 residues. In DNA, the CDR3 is TGCAGTGCTAGTAGTGACGATTCCGCGGGTATCGCTGGCTACACCTTC. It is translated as CSASSDDSAGIAGYTF.

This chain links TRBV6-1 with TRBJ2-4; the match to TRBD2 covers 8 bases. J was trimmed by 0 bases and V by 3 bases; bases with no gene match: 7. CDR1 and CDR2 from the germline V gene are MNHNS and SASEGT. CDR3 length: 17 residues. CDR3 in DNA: TGTGCCAGCAGTGATAATGGACTAGCCCCAGCCAAAAACATTCAGTACTTC. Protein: CASSDNGLAPAKNIQYF.

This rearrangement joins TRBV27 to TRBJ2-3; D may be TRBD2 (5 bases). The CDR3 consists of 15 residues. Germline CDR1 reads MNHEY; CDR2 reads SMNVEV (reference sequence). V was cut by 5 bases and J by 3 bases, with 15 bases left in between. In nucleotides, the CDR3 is TGTGCCAGCAGTACTTTGACTATCTCAACAGATACGCAGTATTTT. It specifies CASSTLTISTDTQYF.

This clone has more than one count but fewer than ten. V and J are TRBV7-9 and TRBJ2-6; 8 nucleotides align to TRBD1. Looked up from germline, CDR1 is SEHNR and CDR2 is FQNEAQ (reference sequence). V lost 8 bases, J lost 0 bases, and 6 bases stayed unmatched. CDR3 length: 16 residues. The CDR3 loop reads CASSGTGFSGANVLTF. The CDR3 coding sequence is TGTGCCAGCTCTGGGACAGGCTTCTCTGGGGCCAACGTCCTGACTTTC.

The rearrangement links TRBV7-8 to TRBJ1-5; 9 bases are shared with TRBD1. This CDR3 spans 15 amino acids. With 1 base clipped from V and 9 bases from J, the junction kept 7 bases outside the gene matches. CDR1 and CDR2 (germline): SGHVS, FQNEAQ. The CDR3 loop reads CASSLVGTGIRPQHF. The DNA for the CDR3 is TGTGCCAGCAGCTTAGTGGGGACAGGGATTCGGCCCCAGCATTTT.

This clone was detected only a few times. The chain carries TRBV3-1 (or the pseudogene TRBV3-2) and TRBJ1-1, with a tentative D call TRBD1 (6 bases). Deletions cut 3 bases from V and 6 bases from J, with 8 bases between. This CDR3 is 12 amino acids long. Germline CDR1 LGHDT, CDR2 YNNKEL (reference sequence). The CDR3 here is CASSQAGAEAFF. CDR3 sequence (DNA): TGTGCCAGCAGCCAGGCAGGGGCTGAAGCTTTCTTT.

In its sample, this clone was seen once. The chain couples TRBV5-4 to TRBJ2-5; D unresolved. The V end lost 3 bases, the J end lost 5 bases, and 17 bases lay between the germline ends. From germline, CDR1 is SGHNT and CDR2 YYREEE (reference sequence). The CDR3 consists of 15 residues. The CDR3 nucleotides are TGTGCCAGCAGCTCGGGTCTTCTCGTCGGGGAGACCCAGTACTTC. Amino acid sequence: CASSSGLLVGETQYF.

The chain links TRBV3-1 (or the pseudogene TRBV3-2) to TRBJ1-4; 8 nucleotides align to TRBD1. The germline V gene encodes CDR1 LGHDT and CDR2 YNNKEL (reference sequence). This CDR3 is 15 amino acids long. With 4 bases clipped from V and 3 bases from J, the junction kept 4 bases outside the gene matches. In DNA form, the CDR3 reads TGTGCCAGCAGCCCTACAGGGGGGGCTAATGAAAAACTGTTTTTT. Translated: CASSPTGGANEKLFF.

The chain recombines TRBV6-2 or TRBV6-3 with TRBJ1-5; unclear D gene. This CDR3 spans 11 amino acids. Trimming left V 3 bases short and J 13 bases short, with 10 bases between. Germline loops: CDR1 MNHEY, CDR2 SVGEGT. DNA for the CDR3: TGTGCCAGCAGTTATCCCGATACTCAGCATTTT. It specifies CASSYPDTQHF.

CDR3: CASTRPGIYEQYF. The CDR3 region has the DNA TGTGCCAGCACCCGCCCGGGTATCTACGAGCAGTACTTC. The chain joins TRBV28 to TRBJ2-7; no clear D. Germline assignment: CDR1 MDHEN and CDR2 SYDVKM. CDR3 length equals 13 residues. Trimming shortened V by 7 bases and J by 3 bases, and 13 bases separated the two germline ends.

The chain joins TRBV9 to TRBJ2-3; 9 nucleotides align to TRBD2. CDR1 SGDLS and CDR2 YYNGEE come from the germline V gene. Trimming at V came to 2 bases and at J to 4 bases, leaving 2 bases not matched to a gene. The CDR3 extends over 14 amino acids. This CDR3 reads CASSVRTSADTQYF. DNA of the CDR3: TGTGCCAGCAGCGTGAGGACTAGCGCAGATACGCAGTATTTT.

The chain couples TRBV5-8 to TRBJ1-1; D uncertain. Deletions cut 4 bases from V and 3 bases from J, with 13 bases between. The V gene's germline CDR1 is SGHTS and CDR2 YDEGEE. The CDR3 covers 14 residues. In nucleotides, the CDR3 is TGTGCCAGCAGCCTCTTAGGGAGGTACACTGAAGCTTTCTTT. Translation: CASSLLGRYTEAFF.

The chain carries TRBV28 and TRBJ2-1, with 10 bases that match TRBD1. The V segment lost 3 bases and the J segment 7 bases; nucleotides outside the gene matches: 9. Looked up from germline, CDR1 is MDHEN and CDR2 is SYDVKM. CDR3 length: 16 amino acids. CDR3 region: CASSFLPGQGNNEQFF. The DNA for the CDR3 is TGTGCCAGCAGTTTTTTGCCGGGACAGGGGAATAATGAGCAGTTCTTC.

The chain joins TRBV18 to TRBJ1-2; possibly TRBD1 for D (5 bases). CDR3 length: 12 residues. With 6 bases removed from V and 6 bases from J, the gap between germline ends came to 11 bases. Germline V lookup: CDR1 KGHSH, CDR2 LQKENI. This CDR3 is CASSPSGDGYTF. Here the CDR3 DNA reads TGTGCCAGCTCGCCCTCGGGGGATGGCTACACCTTC.

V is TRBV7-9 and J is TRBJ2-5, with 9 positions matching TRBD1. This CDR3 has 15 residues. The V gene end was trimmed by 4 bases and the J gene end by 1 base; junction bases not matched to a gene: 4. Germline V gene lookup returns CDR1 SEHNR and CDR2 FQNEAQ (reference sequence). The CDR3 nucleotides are TGTGCCAGCAGCTATGGACAGGGGACCCAAGAGACCCAGTACTTC. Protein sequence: CASSYGQGTQETQYF.

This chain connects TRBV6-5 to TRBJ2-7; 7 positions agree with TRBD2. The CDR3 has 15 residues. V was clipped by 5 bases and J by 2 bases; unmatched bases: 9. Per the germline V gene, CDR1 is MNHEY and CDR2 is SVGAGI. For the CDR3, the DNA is TGTGCCAGCAGTCCGACTAGCCCTTCCCCCTACGAGCAGTACTTC. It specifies CASSPTSPSPYEQYF.

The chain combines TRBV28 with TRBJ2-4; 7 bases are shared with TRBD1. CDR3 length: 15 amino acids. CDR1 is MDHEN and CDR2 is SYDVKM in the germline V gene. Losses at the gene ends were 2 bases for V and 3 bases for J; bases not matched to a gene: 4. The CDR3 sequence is CASSLEGARKNIQYF. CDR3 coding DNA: TGTGCCAGCAGTTTAGAGGGGGCCCGCAAAAACATTCAGTACTTC.

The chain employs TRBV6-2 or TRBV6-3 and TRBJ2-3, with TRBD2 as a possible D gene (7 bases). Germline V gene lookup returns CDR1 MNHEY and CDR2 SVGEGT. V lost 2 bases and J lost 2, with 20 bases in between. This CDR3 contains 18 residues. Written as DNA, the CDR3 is TGTGCCAGCAGTTACCCCTCCGGGCGGGGGCCCTTCACAGATACGCAGTATTTT. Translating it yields CASSYPSGRGPFTDTQYF.

CDR3 sequence: CASPGSGNTEAFF. In DNA, the CDR3 is TGTGCCAGCCCCGGGAGCGGGAACACTGAAGCTTTCTTT. The chain combines TRBV2 with TRBJ1-1; D unresolved. Per germline, CDR1 SNHLY and CDR2 FYNNEI. V lost 8 bases to trimming and J lost 1 base, with 11 bases between them. The CDR3 length is 13 residues. Full variable domain (rest looked up from reference TRBV2 and TRBJ1-1): EPEVTQTPSHQVTQMGQEVILRCVPISNHLYFYWYRQILGQKVEFLVSFYNNEISEKSEIFDDQFSVERPDGSNFTLKIRSTKLEDSAMYFCASPGSGNTEAFFGQGTRLTVV.

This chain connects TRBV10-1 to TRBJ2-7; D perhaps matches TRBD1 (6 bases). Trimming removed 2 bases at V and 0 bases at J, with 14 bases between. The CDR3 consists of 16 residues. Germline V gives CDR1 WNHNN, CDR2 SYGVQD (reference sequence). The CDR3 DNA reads TGCGCCAGCAGTGAGAGGCGGACAGATAGCTCCTACGAGCAGTACTTC. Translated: CASSERRTDSSYEQYF.

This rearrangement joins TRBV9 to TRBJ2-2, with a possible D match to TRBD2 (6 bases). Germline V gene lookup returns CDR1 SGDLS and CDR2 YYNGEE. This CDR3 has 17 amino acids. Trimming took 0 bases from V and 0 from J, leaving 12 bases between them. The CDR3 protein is CASSVVGVAANTGELFF. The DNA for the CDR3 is TGTGCCAGCAGCGTAGTTGGGGTAGCGGCGAACACCGGGGAGCTGTTTTTT.

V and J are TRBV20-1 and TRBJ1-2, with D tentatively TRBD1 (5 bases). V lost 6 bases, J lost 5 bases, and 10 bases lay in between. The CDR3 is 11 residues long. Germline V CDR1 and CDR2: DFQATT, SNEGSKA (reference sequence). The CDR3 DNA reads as TGCAGTGCCAGCGGGACTTATGGCTACACCTTC. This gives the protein CSASGTYGYTF.

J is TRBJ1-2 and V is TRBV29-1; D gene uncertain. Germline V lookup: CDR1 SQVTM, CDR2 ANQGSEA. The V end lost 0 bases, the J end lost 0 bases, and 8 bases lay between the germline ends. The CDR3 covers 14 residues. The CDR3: CSVEEWGANYGYTF. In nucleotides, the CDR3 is TGCAGCGTTGAAGAATGGGGAGCTAACTATGGCTACACCTTC. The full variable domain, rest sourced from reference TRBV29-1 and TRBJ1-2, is SAVISQKPSRDICQRGTSLTIQCQVDSQVTMMFWYRQQPGQSLTLIATANQGSEATYESGFVIDKFPISRPNLTFSTLTVSNMSPEDSSIYLCSVEEWGANYGYTFGSGTRLTVV.

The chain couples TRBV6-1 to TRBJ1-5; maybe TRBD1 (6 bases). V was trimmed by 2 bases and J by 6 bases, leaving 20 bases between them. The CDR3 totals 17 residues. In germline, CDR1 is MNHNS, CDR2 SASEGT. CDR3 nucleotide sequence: TGTGCCAGCAGTGAAAGGGGCGGGGCGGGGGCCTTTCAGCCCCAGCATTTT. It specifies CASSERGGAGAFQPQHF.

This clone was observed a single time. CDR3 DNA sequence: TGTGCCAGCAGCTGGGGACAGGGTCGGGGCACCGGGGAGCTGTTTTTT. Protein sequence: CASSWGQGRGTGELFF. V usage is TRBV11-3 and J usage is TRBJ2-2; 9 positions match TRBD1. V was clipped by 4 bases and J by 4 bases; unmatched bases: 7. The germline V gene has CDR1 SGHNT and CDR2 YENEEA. The CDR3 consists of 16 residues.

CDR3 sequence: CASSPHSATTQETQYF. The CDR3 DNA sequence: TGTGCCAGCAGCCCCCATAGTGCCACCACCCAAGAGACCCAGTACTTC. The V call is TRBV5-4, the J call TRBJ2-5; no reliable D call. The CDR3 is 16 residues long. V shed 4 bases and J shed 1 base, with 17 bases lying between them. Germline assignment: CDR1 SGHNT and CDR2 YYREEE (reference sequence).

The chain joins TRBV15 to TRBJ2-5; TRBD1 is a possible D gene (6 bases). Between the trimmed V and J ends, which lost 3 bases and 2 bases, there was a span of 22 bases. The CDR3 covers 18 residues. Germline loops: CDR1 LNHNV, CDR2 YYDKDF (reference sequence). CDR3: CATSRGASGLTGQETQYF. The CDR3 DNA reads TGTGCCACCAGCAGGGGGGCCAGTGGGTTAACCGGGCAAGAGACCCAGTACTTC.

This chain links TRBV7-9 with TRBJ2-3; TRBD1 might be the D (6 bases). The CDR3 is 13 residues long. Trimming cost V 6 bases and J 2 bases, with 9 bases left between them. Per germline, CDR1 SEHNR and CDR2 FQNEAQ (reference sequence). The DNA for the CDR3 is TGTGCCAGCAGGACGGGACACACAGATACGCAGTATTTT. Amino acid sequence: CASRTGHTDTQYF.